This TCR beta chain emerged from a study of human T cells and chemical hapten exposure. Germline V gives CDR1 WSHSY, CDR2 SAAADI. This CDR3 contains 14 residues. Germline trimming cut 5 bases from V and 4 bases from J; bases unmatched to any gene: 3. Documented time point: patch test 1, 2 weeks after DPC sensitization. Treatment given: therapeutic diphenylcyclopropenone sensitization with weekly scalp DPC. Sample donors consisted of patients with alopecia, aged 18 to 70 years, who were suitable for DPC. TCRdb re-derived calls from the RACE reads in MiXCR, one entry per CDR3 protein. Here the sample spans around 74,000 distinct CDR3 sequences, around 30% being singletons.

The material was whole blood, obtained in connection with sensitization to the hapten diphenylcyclopropenone (DPC). This clonotype was obtained from a man aged 35 to 55 with alopecia areata. Some clones in this sample may be carry-over from other donors' samples. The chain recombines TRBV10-2 with TRBJ2-1; 9 positions match TRBD1. The CDR3 nucleotides read TGCGCCAGCAGTCGGGACAGGGCTTACAATGAGCAGTTCTTC. Translating it yields CASSRDRAYNEQFF.